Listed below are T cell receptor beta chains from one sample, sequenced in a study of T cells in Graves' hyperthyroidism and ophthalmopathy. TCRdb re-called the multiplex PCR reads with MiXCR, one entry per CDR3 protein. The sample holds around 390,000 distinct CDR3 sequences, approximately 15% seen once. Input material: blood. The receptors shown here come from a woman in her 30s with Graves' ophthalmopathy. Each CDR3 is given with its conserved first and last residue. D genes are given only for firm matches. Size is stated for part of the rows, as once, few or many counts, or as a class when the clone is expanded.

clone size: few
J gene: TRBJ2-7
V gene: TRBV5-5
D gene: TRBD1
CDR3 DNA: TGTGCCAGCAGCTCCTACAGGGGCGCCGTCTACGAGCAGTACTTC
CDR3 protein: CASSSYRGAVYEQYF

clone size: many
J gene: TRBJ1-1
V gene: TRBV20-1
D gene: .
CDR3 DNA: TGCAGTGCTAGGGCAGGGACGTTTAGGAACACTGAAGCTTTCTTT
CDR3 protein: CSARAGTFRNTEAFF

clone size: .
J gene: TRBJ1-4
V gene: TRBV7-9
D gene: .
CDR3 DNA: TGTGCCAGCAGCTTAAGTCAAGGGGATGAAAAACTGTTTTTT
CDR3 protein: CASSLSQGDEKLFF

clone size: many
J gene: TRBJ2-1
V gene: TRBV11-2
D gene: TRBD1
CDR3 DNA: TGTGCCAGCGGCCTCTCCGGACAGGGCGACAATGAGCAGTTCTTC
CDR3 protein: CASGLSGQGDNEQFF

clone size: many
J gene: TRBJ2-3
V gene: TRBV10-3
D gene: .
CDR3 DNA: TGTGCCATCAGTGTGCAGGGCACAGATACGCAGTATTTT
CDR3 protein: CAISVQGTDTQYF

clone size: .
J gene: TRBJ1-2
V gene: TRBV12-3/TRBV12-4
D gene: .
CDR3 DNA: TGTGCCAGCAGCCTCGGGACATTTGCAGGCTACACCTTC
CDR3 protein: CASSLGTFAGYTF

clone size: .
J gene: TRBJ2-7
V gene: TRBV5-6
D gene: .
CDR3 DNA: TGTGCCAGCAGCTTGAGTGCGAGGGACGAGCAGTACTTC
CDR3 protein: CASSLSARDEQYF

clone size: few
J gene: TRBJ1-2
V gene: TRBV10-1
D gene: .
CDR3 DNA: TGCGCCAGCAGTCGGGACTCTTCGGGGGGTGGCTACACCTTC
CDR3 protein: CASSRDSSGGGYTF

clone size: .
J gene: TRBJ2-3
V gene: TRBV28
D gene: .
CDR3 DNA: TGTGCCAGCCACGGGGGCCATACGCAGTATTTT
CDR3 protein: CASHGGHTQYF

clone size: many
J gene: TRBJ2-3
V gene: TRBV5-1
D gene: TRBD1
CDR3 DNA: TGCGCCAGCAGCTTCGGACAGGGGGGGGATACGCAGTATTTT
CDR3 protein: CASSFGQGGDTQYF

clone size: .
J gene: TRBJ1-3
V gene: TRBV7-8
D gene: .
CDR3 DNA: TGTGCCAGCAGCTTAGCGCTCGAAAACACCATATATTTT
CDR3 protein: CASSLALENTIYF

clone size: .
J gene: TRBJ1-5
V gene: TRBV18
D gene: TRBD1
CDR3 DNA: TGTGCCAGCTCATTGGGACAGGGTATAGCCCAGCCCCAGCATTTT
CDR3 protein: CASSLGQGIAQPQHF

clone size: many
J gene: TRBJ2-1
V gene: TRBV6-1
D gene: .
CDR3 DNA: TGTGCCAGCATCCCGAAACTAAGCTCCTACAATGAGCAGTTCTTC
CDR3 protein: CASIPKLSSYNEQFF

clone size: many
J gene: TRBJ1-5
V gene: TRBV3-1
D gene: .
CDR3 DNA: TGTGCCAGCAGCCAAGATTCCCAAATAAGCAATCAGCCCCAGCATTTT
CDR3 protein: CASSQDSQISNQPQHF

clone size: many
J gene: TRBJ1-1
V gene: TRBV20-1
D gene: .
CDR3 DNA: TGCAGTGCTAAGGGGGTAATGAACACTGAAGCTTTCTTT
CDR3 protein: CSAKGVMNTEAFF

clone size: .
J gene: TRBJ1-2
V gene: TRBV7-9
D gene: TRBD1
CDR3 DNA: TGTGCCAGCAGCTCGAAACCAGGGGGCGCGTATTATGGCTACACCTTC
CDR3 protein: CASSSKPGGAYYGYTF

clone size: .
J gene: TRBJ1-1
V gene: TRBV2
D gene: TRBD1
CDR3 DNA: TGTGCCAGCAGTGGGGACAGGCCGGACACTGAAGCTTTCTTT
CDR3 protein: CASSGDRPDTEAFF

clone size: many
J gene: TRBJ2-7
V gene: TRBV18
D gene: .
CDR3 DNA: TGTGCCAGCTCACCAGAGTACGAGCAGTACTTC
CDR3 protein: CASSPEYEQYF

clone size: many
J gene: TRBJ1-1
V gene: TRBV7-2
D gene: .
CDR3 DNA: TGTGCCAGCAGCTTTGGAACCGGGACGCTTAACACTGAAGCTTTCTTT
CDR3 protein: CASSFGTGTLNTEAFF

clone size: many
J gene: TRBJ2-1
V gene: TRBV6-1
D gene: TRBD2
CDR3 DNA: TGTGCCAGCAGTCACGGGACTAGGAACAATGAGCAGTTCTTC
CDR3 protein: CASSHGTRNNEQFF

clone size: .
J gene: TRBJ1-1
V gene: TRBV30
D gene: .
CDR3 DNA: TGTGCCTGGACGCCCGTTACAGGGTTGAACACTGAAGCTTTCTTT
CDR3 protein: CAWTPVTGLNTEAFF

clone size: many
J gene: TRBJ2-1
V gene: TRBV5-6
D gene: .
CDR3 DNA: TGTGCCAGCAGCTTGTTCGCGGGGAGCTCCTACAATGAGCAGTTCTTC
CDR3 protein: CASSLFAGSSYNEQFF

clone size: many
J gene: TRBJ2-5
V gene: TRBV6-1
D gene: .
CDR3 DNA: TGTGCCAGCAAATTGGGGGAGACCCAGTACTTC
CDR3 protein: CASKLGETQYF

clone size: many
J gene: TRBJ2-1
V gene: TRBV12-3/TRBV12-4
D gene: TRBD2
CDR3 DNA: TGTGCCAGCACGGAGAGCGGGGGGGCGAGAAATGAGCAGTTCTTC
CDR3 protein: CASTESGGARNEQFF

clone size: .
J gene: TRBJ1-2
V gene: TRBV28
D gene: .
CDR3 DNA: TGTGCCAGCAGTTTGGGGGGGAGTGGCTATGGCTACACCTTC
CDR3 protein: CASSLGGSGYGYTF

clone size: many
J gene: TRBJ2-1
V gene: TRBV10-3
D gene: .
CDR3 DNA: TGTGCCATCAGTGAGAGTTACGATGAGCAGTTCTTC
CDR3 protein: CAISESYDEQFF

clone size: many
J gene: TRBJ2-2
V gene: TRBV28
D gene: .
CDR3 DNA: TGTGCCAGCAGTGGCTCGGGACAAGGAAACACCGGGGAGCTGTTTTTT
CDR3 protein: CASSGSGQGNTGELFF

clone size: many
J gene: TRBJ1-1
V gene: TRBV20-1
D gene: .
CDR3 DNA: TGCAGTGCCCCCCGGGGCCACACTGAAGCTTTCTTT
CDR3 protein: CSAPRGHTEAFF

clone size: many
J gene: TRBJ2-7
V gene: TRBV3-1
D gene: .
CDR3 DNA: TGTGCCAGCAGCCAAGAAGGAGGGCAGTACTTC
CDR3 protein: CASSQEGGQYF

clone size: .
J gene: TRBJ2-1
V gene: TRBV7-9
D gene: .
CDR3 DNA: TGTGCCAGCAGGGGGGTGGGATTTGAGCAGTTCTTC
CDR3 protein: CASRGVGFEQFF

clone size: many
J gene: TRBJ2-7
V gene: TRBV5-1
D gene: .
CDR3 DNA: TGCGCCAGCAGCTTGGGTCGGGCCCGATCCTCCTACGAGCAGTACTTC
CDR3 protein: CASSLGRARSSYEQYF

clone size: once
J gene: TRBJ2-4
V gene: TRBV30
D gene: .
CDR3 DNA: TGTGCCTGGAGTAAGGGGGGGAGGGAGACAAACATTCAGTACTTC
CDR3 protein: CAWSKGGRETNIQYF

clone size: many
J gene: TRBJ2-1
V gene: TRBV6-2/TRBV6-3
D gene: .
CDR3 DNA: TGTGCCAGCAGCCCCCCCAGGGGATCGGGCAATGAGCAGTTCTTC
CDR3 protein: CASSPPRGSGNEQFF

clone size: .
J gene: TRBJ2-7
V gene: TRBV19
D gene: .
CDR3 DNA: TGTGCCAGTAGTTCAGGGCAGAGCTCCTACGAGCAGTACTTC
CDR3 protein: CASSSGQSSYEQYF

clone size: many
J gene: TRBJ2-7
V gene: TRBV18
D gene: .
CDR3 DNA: TGTGCCAGCTCACCAAGCCAGGGGATCCACTACGAGCAGTACTTC
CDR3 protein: CASSPSQGIHYEQYF

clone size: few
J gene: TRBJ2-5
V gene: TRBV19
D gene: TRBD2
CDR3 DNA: TGTGCCAGTAGTCCCGGGACTAGCGGGGGTCGAGAGACCCAGTACTTC
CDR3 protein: CASSPGTSGGRETQYF

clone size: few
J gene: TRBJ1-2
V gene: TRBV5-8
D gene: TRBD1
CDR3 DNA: TGTGCCAGCAGCTTGTCTCAAACAGGGGCGCGTCGCTACACCTTC
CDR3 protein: CASSLSQTGARRYTF

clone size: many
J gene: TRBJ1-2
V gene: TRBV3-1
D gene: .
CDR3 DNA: TGTGCCAGCAGCCCGCCGGGGTCCCCGCCCTCCTATGGCTACACCTTC
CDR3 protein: CASSPPGSPPSYGYTF

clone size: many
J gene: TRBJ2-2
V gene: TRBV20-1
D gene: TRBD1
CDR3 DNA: TGCAGTGCTAACAGACAGGGAGCGCATCCCGGGGAGCTGTTTTTT
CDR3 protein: CSANRQGAHPGELFF

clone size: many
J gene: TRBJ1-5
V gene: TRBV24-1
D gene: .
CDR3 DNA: TGTGCCACCAGTATGCGGGGCAGCCTTAGCAATCAGCCCCAGCATTTT
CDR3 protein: CATSMRGSLSNQPQHF

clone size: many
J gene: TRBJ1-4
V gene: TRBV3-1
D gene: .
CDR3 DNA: TGTGCCAGCAGCGAGGGAGGGGCACTCGTCGGAAAACTGTTTTTT
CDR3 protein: CASSEGGALVGKLFF

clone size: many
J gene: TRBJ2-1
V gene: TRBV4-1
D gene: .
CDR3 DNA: TGCGCCAGCAGCCGAGGGATGGAGCAGTTCTTC
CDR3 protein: CASSRGMEQFF

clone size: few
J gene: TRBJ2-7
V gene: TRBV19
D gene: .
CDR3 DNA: TGTGCCAGTAGTGGGCAGGCGCCCTCCTACGAGCAGTACTTC
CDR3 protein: CASSGQAPSYEQYF

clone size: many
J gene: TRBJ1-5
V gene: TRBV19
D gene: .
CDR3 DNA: TGTGCCAGTAGTACACAGGGCGGTCAGCCCCAGCATTTT
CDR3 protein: CASSTQGGQPQHF